This TCR beta chain comes out of a study of T cell changes during pregnancy in multiple sclerosis. The CDR3 length is 13 residues. Trimming cost V 3 bases and J 6 bases; bases outside gene matches: 6. The germline CDR1 and CDR2 sequences are SQVTM and ANQGSEA. Method: immunoSEQ multiplex PCR; TCRdb's copy keeps in-frame clones and lacks some. Of roughly 40,000 clones listed, 75% to 95% are singletons. The sample in question was CD4+ T cells from peripheral blood mononuclear cells, obtained in the third trimester of pregnancy. The receptor comes from a female donor with multiple sclerosis, enrolled in a pregnancy study. The rearrangement joins TRBV29-1 to TRBJ2-7; TRBD1 agrees at 9 bases. CDR3 in amino acids: CSVDGTGWPEQYF. The CDR3 coding sequence is TGCAGCGTTGATGGGACAGGGTGGCCCGAGCAGTACTTC.